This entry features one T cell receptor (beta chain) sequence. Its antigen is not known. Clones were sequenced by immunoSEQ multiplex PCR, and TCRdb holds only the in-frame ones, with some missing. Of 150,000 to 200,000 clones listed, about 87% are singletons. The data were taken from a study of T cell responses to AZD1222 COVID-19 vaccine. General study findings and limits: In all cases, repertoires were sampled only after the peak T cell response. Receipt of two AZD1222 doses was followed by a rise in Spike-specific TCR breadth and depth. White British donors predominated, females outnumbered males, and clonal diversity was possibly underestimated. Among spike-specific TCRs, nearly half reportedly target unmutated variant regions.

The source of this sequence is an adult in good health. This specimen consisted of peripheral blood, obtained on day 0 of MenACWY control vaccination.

The CDR3 DNA is TGTGCCAGCAGCTTAAGGGCAGGGACCATGAACACTGAAGCTTTCTTT. Its protein is CASSLRAGTMNTEAFF. V and J are TRBV7-8 and TRBJ1-1, with a possible D match to TRBD1 (5 bases). The germline V gene encodes CDR1 SGHVS and CDR2 FQNEAQ. The CDR3 has 16 amino acids. V lost 2 bases to trimming and J lost 0 bases, with 13 bases between them. The full variable domain, rest sourced from reference TRBV7-8 and TRBJ1-1, is GAGVSQSPRYKVAKRGQDVALRCDPISGHVSLFWYQQALGQGPEFLTYFQNEAQLDKSGLPSDRFFAERPEGSVSTLKIQRTQQEDSAVYLCASSLRAGTMNTEAFFGQGTRLTVV.